What follows are 31 T cell receptor beta chains derived from one specimen sequenced in a study of response to subunit inactivated influenza vaccine. From the RT-PCR reads, TCRdb called clonotypes with MiXCR, one entry per CDR3 protein. This sample has approximately 250,000 distinct CDR3 sequences, with 10% to 15% found just once. Specimen: non-naive T cells sorted from PBMCs, collected around 14 days before vaccination. The receptors derive from a man aged 50 or older who received an inactivated influenza vaccine.

The gene calls are TRBV5-4 and TRBJ1-1; 7 bases fit TRBD1. Per the germline V gene, CDR1 is SGHNT and CDR2 is YYREEE (reference sequence). J lost 9 bases, V lost 5 bases, and 16 bases had no gene match. This CDR3 spans 15 amino acids. The CDR3 loop is CASSSPAQGPLKAFF. CDR3 coding DNA: TGTGCCAGCAGTTCTCCGGCACAGGGGCCTCTCAAAGCTTTCTTT.

This chain joins TRBV20-1 and TRBJ2-3; perhaps D is TRBD1 or TRBD2 (6 bases each). Trimming cost V 4 bases and J 1 base, with 12 bases left between them. The CDR3 has 14 amino acids. The germline gives CDR1 DFQATT, CDR2 SNEGSKA (reference sequence). CDR3 residues: CSATGGPGTDTQYF. The DNA of the CDR3 is TGCAGTGCTACTGGGGGGCCTGGCACAGATACGCAGTATTTT.

The chain is built from TRBV6-1 and TRBJ1-1; perhaps TRBD1 as D (5 bases). CDR1 and CDR2 (germline): MNHNS, SASEGT. CDR3 length: 14 residues. Trimming left V 0 bases short and J 6 bases short, with 11 bases between. The CDR3 DNA is TGTGCCAGCAGTGAAGCCCCTGGAGGGGCTGAAGCTTTCTTT. This codes for CASSEAPGGAEAFF.

The sample holds many counts of this clonotype. This chain uses TRBV4-3 with TRBJ2-7; unclear D gene. The CDR3 spans 14 residues. V was cut by 3 bases and J by 0 bases, with 9 bases left in between. Germline-derived CDR1 and CDR2 are LGHNA and YSLEER. CDR3: CASSQEFFSYEQYF. The CDR3 coding sequence is TGCGCCAGCAGCCAGGAGTTTTTCTCCTACGAGCAGTACTTC.

The table lists this clonotype with many counts. The V call is TRBV14, the J call TRBJ2-1, with D maybe TRBD2 (6 bases). This CDR3 is built from 16 residues. Trimming left V 3 bases short and J 6 bases short, with 18 bases between. CDR1 SGHDN and CDR2 FVKESK come from the germline V gene. CDR3 in amino acids: CASSHGPYLAFNEQFF. Here the CDR3 DNA reads TGTGCCAGCAGCCATGGACCCTATCTAGCGTTCAATGAGCAGTTCTTC.

This clonotype was counted between two and nine times. This sequence joins TRBV5-5 and TRBJ2-7; tentatively, D is TRBD1 or TRBD2 (5 bases each). V gave up 0 bases and J gave up 0 bases, with 7 bases separating them. This CDR3 has 14 residues. Germline-derived CDR1 and CDR2 are SGHKS and YYEKEE (reference sequence). As DNA, the CDR3 is TGTGCCAGCAGCTTGGCCGGGGCCTCCTACGAGCAGTACTTC. Encoded protein: CASSLAGASYEQYF.

This clonotype occurred a few times. This chain connects TRBV6-2 or TRBV6-3 to TRBJ1-1; D is possibly TRBD1 (6 bases). The length of the CDR3 is 16 residues. V was trimmed by 6 bases and J by 1 base, leaving 18 bases between them. CDR1 MNHEY and CDR2 SVGEGT come from the germline V gene. The CDR3 protein is CASSSPLGGPNTEAFF. For the CDR3, the DNA is TGTGCCAGCAGCTCCCCCCTTGGGGGCCCGAACACTGAAGCTTTCTTT.

The genes are TRBV29-1 and TRBJ2-3, with 13 bases fitting TRBD2. The V segment lost 4 bases and the J segment 0 bases; nucleotides outside the gene matches: 4. CDR3 length: 16 amino acids. Per germline, CDR1 SQVTM and CDR2 ANQGSEA. The chain's CDR3 is CSVGTSGGRSTDTQYF. In nucleotides, the CDR3 is TGCAGCGTTGGGACTAGCGGGGGCCGAAGCACAGATACGCAGTATTTT.

This clonotype was detected only a few times. The chain joins TRBV7-9 to TRBJ2-2, with D unclear. The germline V and J ends were trimmed by 8 bases and 0 bases, with 10 bases remaining between them. Germline V gene sequence: CDR1 SEHNR, CDR2 FQNEAQ (reference sequence). There are 14 residues in the CDR3. DNA of the CDR3: TGTGCCAGCGCAGAAAACGCGAACACCGGGGAGCTGTTTTTT. Protein: CASAENANTGELFF.

This clonotype was counted at least ten times. The chain recombines TRBV7-2 with TRBJ2-1; D remains ambiguous. Trimming took 1 base from V and 6 from J, leaving 10 bases between them. Germline CDR1 is SGHTA and CDR2 is FQGNSA. This CDR3 spans 14 amino acids. This chain's CDR3 is CASSLDVTGNEQFF. For the CDR3, the DNA is TGTGCCAGCAGCTTAGATGTCACGGGCAATGAGCAGTTCTTC. The full variable domain, with the rest looked up from reference TRBV7-2 and TRBJ2-1, is GAGVSQSPSNKVTEKGKDVELRCDPISGHTALYWYRQSLGQGLEFLIYFQGNSAPDKSGLPSDRFSAERTGGSVSTLTIQRTQQEDSAVYLCASSLDVTGNEQFFGPGTRLTVL.

This clonotype occurred a few times. The chain combines TRBV7-6 with TRBJ2-5; D possibly uses TRBD1 or TRBD2 (5 bases each). CDR3 length: 15 amino acids. CDR1 and CDR2 from the germline V gene are SGHVS and FNYEAQ. V was pared by 5 bases and J by 2 bases, with 15 bases between. CDR3 protein: CASSPGSGHQETQYF. The CDR3 DNA follows: TGTGCCAGCAGCCCCGGTTCGGGGCATCAAGAGACCCAGTACTTC.

This clonotype was seen only a few times. The rearrangement uses TRBV5-5 and TRBJ2-3, with D perhaps being TRBD1 or TRBD2 (5 bases each). Germline lookup yields CDR1 SGHKS and CDR2 YYEKEE (reference sequence). The germline V and J ends were trimmed by 2 bases and 6 bases, with 16 bases remaining between them. The CDR3 consists of 15 residues. CDR3 amino acids: CASSFSGGSADTQYF. As DNA, the CDR3 is TGTGCCAGCAGCTTCTCTGGGGGTTCCGCGGATACGCAGTATTTT.

This clonotype has just a few counts. The gene calls are TRBV6-2 or TRBV6-3 and TRBJ2-2; 7 bases are a match to TRBD2. V was pared by 5 bases and J by 0 bases, with 9 bases of the junction left unmatched. The length of the CDR3 is 17 residues. Germline V lookup: CDR1 MNHEY, CDR2 SVGEGT. The CDR3 DNA reads TGTGCCAGCAGTCCAGCCCTACTAGCGTCGAACACCGGGGAGCTGTTTTTT. Protein product: CASSPALLASNTGELFF.

This clonotype was detected only a few times. The V and J genes are TRBV3-1 and TRBJ1-1; D gene unclear. Trimming cost V 0 bases and J 3 bases, with 5 bases left between them. This CDR3 region has 13 residues. Germline assignment: CDR1 LGHDT and CDR2 YNNKEL (reference sequence). CDR3: CASSQDGDTEAFF. In DNA form, the CDR3 reads TGTGCCAGCAGCCAAGATGGGGACACTGAAGCTTTCTTT.

The chain employs TRBV7-2 and TRBJ2-7; no firm D call. Germline CDR1 SGHTA, CDR2 FQGNSA. The CDR3 is 15 residues long. V shed 5 bases and J shed 0 bases, with 14 bases lying between them. DNA of the CDR3: TGTGCCAGCAGCCCGGACGGTACAAGCTCCTACGAGCAGTACTTC. Residues: CASSPDGTSSYEQYF.

In its sample, this clonotype was seen many times. The rearrangement links TRBV7-9 to TRBJ2-2; either TRBD1 or TRBD2 may fit D (5 bases each). Germline V gives CDR1 SEHNR, CDR2 FQNEAQ (reference sequence). The CDR3 has 15 residues. V lost 5 bases to trimming and J lost 6 bases, with 16 bases between them. The CDR3 protein is CASSPRRRGPGELFF. CDR3 DNA: TGTGCCAGCAGCCCCCGTCGACGGGGACCCGGGGAGCTGTTTTTT.

The DNA for the CDR3 is TGTGCCAGCAGTCGCTTTAACAGGGAGAGCAATGAGCAGTTCTTC. Translation: CASSRFNRESNEQFF. The rearrangement links TRBV6-1 to TRBJ2-1, with a tentative D call TRBD1 (6 bases). Germline CDR1 MNHNS, CDR2 SASEGT. The CDR3 runs to 15 residues. Trimming removed 5 bases from V and 6 bases from J, with 17 bases in between.

This clonotype turned up a few times. The J gene is TRBJ2-3, the V gene TRBV20-1; D is unresolved. This CDR3 contains 18 residues. Per the germline V gene, CDR1 is DFQATT and CDR2 is SNEGSKA (reference sequence). Deletions cut 1 base from V and 0 bases from J, with 20 bases between. DNA for the CDR3: TGCAGTGCTAGAGTATTTGTCCCTCCGACCATCAGCACAGATACGCAGTATTTT. Its translation: CSARVFVPPTISTDTQYF.

This clonotype was found a few times. The chain links TRBV5-6 to TRBJ2-3, with no clear D. The CDR3 sequence is 15 residues long. Trimming pared 4 bases from V and 0 bases from J, leaving 12 bases between. CDR1 and CDR2 (germline): SGHDT, YYEEEE. CDR3 region: CASSPYLLSTDTQYF. The CDR3 nucleotides read TGTGCCAGCAGCCCCTACCTCTTAAGCACAGATACGCAGTATTTT.

This clonotype was recorded at least ten times. The genes are TRBV24-1 and TRBJ2-1, with D perhaps being TRBD1 or TRBD2 (5 bases each). The CDR3 contains 14 residues. The V gene lost 3 bases and the J gene lost 6 bases, with 11 bases spanning the gap. Germline-derived CDR1 and CDR2 are KGHDR and SFDVKD. The CDR3 nucleotides read TGTGCCACCAGTGATCCACGGGGCGGCAATGAGCAGTTCTTC. It translates to CATSDPRGGNEQFF.

This sequence joins TRBV10-2 and TRBJ1-1, with TRBD1 matching 7 bases. Germline V gene sequence: CDR1 WSHSY, CDR2 SAAADI. The CDR3 has 15 amino acids. Trimming cost V 5 bases and J 0 bases; bases outside gene matches: 6. CDR3 bases: TGCGCCAGCAGTCGAGGGGACAGCTTGAACACTGAAGCTTTCTTT. It codes for CASSRGDSLNTEAFF.

Many counts were recorded for this clonotype. This chain joins TRBV6-1 and TRBJ2-5; 8 bases align to TRBD2. Germline CDR1 is MNHNS and CDR2 is SASEGT. Trimming cost V 6 bases and J 4 bases; bases outside gene matches: 10. The CDR3 extends over 15 amino acids. Here the CDR3 reads CASRFTGGPRETQYF. DNA of the CDR3: TGTGCCAGCAGGTTTACGGGGGGGCCACGAGAGACCCAGTACTTC.

The chain joins TRBV20-1 to TRBJ2-7, with 9 bases identical to TRBD1. Germline CDR1 is DFQATT and CDR2 is SNEGSKA (reference sequence). The CDR3 is 14 residues long. Trimming at V came to 3 bases and at J to 4 bases, leaving 7 bases not matched to a gene. CDR3 residues: CSASSGQGIYEQYF. For the CDR3, the DNA is TGCAGTGCTAGCTCGGGACAGGGTATTTACGAGCAGTACTTC.

There are a few counts of this clonotype. The V and J genes are TRBV7-8 and TRBJ2-5; D might be TRBD2 (6 bases). Trimming took off 4 bases at V and 2 bases at J, with 8 bases between the two ends. In germline, CDR1 is SGHVS, CDR2 FQNEAQ. The length of the CDR3 is 13 residues. For the CDR3, the DNA is TGTGCCAGCAGCTACGGACTACAAGAGACCCAGTACTTC. Translating gives CASSYGLQETQYF.

As for this clonotype: A much larger clone differs by one base, so this may be a read error. This chain connects TRBV2 to TRBJ2-2, with a weak D call TRBD2 (5 bases). The CDR3 sequence is 18 residues long. The germline V gene encodes CDR1 SNHLY and CDR2 FYNNEI. The CDR3 DNA follows: TGTACCAGCAGTTTATGGCTTAGGAGCGGACCGAACACCGGGGAGCTGTTTTTT. Protein product: CTSSLWLRSGPNTGELFF. Drawing the rest from reference TRBV2 and TRBJ2-2, the complete variable domain is EPEVTQTPSHQVTQMGQEVILRCVPISNHLYFYWYRQILGQKVEFLVSFYNNEISEKSEIFDDQFSVERPDGSNFTLKIRSTKLEDSAMYFCTSSLWLRSGPNTGELFFGEGSRLTVL.

This clonotype appeared a few times. V usage is TRBV27 and J usage is TRBJ2-3; no reliable D call. CDR1 and CDR2 from the germline V gene are MNHEY and SMNVEV (reference sequence). Trimming took 8 bases from V and 0 from J, leaving 15 bases between them. The CDR3 totals 15 residues. CDR3 nucleotides: TGTGCCAGCTCTCAAGGGATCACTAGCACAGATACGCAGTATTTT. Amino acids: CASSQGITSTDTQYF.

This clonotype turned up a few times. The V gene is TRBV20-1, the J gene TRBJ2-2; the match to TRBD1 covers 8 bases. Looked up from germline, CDR1 is DFQATT and CDR2 is SNEGSKA (reference sequence). V lost 6 bases and J lost 9; bases outside the gene matches: 15. This CDR3 is 15 amino acids long. The CDR3 DNA sequence: TGCAGTGCGAACGGACAGGGAGATGGACTACGGGAGCTGTTTTTT. Encoded protein: CSANGQGDGLRELFF.

This clonotype appeared many times. This chain links TRBV29-1 with TRBJ2-7; D remains ambiguous. The V and J ends lost 4 bases and 3 bases respectively, with 10 bases between them. CDR3 length: 12 residues. Germline V gene lookup returns CDR1 SQVTM and CDR2 ANQGSEA. The CDR3 spells CSVAWSGYEQYF. In nucleotides, the CDR3 is TGCAGCGTTGCCTGGAGTGGCTACGAGCAGTACTTC.

This clonotype appeared a few times. Here the CDR3 DNA reads TGCAGTGCTTCCCACGGGGGGAGCACAGATACGCAGTATTTT. It yields the protein CSASHGGSTDTQYF. J is TRBJ2-3 and V is TRBV20-1; 7 nucleotides agree with TRBD2. Unmatched junction bases numbered 5, after V lost 5 bases and J lost 0 bases. The CDR3 has 14 residues. In germline, CDR1 is DFQATT, CDR2 SNEGSKA (reference sequence).

This clonotype appeared a few times. The J gene is TRBJ2-2, the V gene TRBV30; D is ambiguous. V dropped 3 bases and J dropped 5 bases, with 4 bases sitting between them. The CDR3 is 11 amino acids. Per the germline V gene, CDR1 is GTSNPN and CDR2 is SVGIG (reference sequence). The CDR3 spells CAWRVTGELFF. As DNA, the CDR3 is TGTGCCTGGAGAGTAACCGGGGAGCTGTTTTTT. The complete variable domain, with remaining parts taken from reference TRBV30 and TRBJ2-2, reads SQTIHQWPATLVQPVGSPLSLECTVEGTSNPNLYWYRQAAGRGLQLLFYSVGIGQISSEVPQNLSASRPQDRQFILSSKKLLLSDSGFYLCAWRVTGELFFGEGSRLTVL.

V gene TRBV6-1 combines with J gene TRBJ2-5; 9 positions match TRBD2. CDR1 and CDR2 from the germline V gene are MNHNS and SASEGT. The J segment lost 5 bases and the V segment lost 1 base, leaving 5 bases of the junction unmatched. CDR3 length: 15 residues. The CDR3 is CASSEELAGWETQYF. The CDR3, as DNA: TGTGCCAGCAGTGAAGAACTAGCGGGTTGGGAGACCCAGTACTTC.